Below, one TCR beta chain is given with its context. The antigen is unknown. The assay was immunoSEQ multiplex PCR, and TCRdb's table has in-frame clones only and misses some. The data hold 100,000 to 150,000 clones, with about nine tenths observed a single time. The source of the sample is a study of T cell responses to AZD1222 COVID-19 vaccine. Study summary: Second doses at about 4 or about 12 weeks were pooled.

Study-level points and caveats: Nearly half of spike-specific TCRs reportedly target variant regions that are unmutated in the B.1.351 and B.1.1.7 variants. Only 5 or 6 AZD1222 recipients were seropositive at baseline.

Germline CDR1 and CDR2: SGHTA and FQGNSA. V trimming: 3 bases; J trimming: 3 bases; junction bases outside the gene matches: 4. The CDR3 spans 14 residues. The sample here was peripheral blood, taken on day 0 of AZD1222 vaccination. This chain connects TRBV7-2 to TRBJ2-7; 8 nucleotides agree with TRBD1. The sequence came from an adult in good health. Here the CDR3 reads CASSFRTGNYEQYF. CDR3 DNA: TGTGCCAGCAGCTTCAGGACAGGGAACTACGAGCAGTACTTC.